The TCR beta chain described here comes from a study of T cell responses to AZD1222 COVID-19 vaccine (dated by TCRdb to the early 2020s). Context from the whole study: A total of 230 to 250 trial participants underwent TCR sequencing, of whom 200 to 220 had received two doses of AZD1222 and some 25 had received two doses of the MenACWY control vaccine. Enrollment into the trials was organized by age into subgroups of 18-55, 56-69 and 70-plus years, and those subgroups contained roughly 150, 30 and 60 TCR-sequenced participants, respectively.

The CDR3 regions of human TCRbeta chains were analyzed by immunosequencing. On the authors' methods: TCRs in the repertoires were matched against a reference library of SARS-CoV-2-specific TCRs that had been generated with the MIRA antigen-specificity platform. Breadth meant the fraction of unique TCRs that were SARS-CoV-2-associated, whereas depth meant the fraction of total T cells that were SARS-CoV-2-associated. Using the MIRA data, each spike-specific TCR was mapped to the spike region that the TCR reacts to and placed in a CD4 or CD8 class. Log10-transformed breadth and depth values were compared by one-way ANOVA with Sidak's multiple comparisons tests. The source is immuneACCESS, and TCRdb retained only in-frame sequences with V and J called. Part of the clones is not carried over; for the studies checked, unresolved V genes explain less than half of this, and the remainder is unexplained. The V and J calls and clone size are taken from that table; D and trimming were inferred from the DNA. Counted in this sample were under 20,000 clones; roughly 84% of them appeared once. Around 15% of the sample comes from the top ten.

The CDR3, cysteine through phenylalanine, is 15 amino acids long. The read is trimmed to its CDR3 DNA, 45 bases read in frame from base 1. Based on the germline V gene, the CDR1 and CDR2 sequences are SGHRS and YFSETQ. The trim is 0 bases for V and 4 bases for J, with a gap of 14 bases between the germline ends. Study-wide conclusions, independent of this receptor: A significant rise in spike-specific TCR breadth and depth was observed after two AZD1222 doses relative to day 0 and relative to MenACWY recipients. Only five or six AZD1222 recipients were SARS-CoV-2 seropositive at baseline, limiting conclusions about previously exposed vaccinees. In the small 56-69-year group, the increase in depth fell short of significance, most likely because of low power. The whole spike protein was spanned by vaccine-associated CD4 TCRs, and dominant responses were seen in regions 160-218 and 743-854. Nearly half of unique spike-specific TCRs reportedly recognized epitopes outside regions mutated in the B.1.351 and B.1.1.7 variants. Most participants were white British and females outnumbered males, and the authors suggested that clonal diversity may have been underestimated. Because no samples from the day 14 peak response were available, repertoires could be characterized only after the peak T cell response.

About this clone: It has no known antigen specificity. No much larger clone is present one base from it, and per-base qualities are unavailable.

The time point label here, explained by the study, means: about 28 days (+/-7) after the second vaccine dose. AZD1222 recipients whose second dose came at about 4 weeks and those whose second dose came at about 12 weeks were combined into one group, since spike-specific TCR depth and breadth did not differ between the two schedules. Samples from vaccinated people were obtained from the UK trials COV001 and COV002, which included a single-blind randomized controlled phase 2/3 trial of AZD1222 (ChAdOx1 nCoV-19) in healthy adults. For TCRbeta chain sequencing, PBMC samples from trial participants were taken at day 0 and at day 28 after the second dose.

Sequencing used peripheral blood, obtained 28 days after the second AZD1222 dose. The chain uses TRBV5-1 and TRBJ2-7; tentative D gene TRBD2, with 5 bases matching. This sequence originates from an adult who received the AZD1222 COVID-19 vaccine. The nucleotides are TGCGCCAGCAGCTTGGCTCTAGCAGAAGGATACGAGCAGTACTTC. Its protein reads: CASSLALAEGYEQYF.